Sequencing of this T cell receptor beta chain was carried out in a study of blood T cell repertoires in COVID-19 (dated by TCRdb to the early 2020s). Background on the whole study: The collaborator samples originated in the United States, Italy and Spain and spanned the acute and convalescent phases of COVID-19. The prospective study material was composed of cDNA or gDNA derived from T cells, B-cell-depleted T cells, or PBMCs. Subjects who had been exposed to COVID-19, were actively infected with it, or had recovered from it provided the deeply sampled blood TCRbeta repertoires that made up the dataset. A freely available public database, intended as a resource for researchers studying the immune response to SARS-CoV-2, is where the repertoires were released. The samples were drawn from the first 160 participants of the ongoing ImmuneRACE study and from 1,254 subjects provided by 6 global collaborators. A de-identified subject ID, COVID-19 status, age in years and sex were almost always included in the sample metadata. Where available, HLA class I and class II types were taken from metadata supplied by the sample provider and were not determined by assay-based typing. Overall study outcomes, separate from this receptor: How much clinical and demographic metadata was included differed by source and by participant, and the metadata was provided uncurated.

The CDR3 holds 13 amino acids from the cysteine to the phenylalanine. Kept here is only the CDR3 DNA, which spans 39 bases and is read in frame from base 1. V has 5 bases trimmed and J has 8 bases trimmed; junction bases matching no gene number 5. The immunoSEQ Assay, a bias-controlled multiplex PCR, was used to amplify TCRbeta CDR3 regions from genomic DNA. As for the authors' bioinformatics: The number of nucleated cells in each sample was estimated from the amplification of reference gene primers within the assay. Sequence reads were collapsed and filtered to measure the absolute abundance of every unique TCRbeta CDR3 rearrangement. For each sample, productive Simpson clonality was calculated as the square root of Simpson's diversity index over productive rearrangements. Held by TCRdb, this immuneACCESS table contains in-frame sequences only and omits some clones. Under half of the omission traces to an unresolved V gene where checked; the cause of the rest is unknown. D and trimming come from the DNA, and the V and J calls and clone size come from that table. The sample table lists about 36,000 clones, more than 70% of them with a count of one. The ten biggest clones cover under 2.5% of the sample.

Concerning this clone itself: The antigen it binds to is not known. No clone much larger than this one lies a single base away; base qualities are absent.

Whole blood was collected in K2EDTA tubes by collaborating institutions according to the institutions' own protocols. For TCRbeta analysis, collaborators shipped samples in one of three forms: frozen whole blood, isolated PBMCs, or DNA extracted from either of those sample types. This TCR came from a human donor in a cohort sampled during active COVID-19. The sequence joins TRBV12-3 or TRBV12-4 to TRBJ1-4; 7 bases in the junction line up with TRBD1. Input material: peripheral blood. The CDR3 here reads CASSQEQGEKLFF. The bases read TGTGCCAGCAGTCAAGAACAGGGGGAAAAACTGTTTTTT.